This paragraph covers one TCR beta chain sequence. The data derive from a study of blood T cell repertoires in COVID-19. As originally analysed: Researchers report that nucleated cell counts were estimated from reference gene primer amplification. TCRdb's copy holds only in-frame clones and misses some; the assay was immunoSEQ multiplex PCR. Clone size and the V and J calls come from that table; the DNA yielded D and trimming. The sample comprises about 130,000 clones, about 80% of which are singletons, and roughly 9.7% rests with the top ten. Sequencing input: peripheral blood. This receptor was taken from a man aged 35-49 years with active or convalescent COVID-19.

The chain's CDR3 is CASSRSGQGTDGYTF. The CDR3 region has the DNA TGTGCCAGCAGCCGTAGTGGACAGGGCACGGATGGCTACACCTTC. V usage is TRBV7-2 and J usage is TRBJ1-2; 8 nucleotides agree with TRBD1. V shed 5 bases and J 6 bases; nucleotides not matched to a gene: 11. Germline loops: CDR1 SGHTA, CDR2 FQGNSA. The CDR3 is 15 amino acids. Combining the CDR3 with reference TRBV7-2 and TRBJ1-2 gives the whole variable domain GAGVSQSPSNKVTEKGKDVELRCDPISGHTALYWYRQSLGQGLEFLIYFQGNSAPDKSGLPSDRFSAERTGGSVSTLTIQRTQQEDSAVYLCASSRSGQGTDGYTFGSGTRLTVV.